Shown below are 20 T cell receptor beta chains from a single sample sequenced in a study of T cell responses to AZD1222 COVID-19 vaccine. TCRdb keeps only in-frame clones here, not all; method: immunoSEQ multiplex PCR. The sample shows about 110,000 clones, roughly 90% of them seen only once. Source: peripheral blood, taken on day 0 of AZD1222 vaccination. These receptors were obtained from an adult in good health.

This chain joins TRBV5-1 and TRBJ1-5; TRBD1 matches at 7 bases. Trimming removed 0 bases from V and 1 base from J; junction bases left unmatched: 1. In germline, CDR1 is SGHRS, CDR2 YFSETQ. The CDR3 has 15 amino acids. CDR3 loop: CASSLDRGSNQPQHF. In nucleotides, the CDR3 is TGCGCCAGCAGCTTGGACAGGGGAAGCAATCAGCCCCAGCATTTT.

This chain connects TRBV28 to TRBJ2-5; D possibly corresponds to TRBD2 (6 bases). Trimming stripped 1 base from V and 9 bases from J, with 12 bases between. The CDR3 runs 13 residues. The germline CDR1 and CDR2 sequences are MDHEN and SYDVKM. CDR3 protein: CASSLLGTGAQYF. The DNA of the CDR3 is TGTGCCAGCAGTTTATTGGGGACTGGGGCCCAGTACTTC.

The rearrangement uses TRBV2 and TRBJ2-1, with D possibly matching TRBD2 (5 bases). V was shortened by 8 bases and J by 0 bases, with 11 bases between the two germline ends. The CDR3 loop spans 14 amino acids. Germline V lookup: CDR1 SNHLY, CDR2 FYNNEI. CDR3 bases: TGTGCCAGCCAGGAGCGGAGCTCCTACAATGAGCAGTTCTTC. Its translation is CASQERSSYNEQFF.

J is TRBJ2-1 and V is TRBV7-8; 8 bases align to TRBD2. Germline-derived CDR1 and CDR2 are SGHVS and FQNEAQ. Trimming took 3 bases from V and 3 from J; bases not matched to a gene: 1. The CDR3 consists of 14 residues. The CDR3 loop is CASSFTSGYNEQFF. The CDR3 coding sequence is TGTGCCAGCAGCTTTACTAGCGGCTACAATGAGCAGTTCTTC.

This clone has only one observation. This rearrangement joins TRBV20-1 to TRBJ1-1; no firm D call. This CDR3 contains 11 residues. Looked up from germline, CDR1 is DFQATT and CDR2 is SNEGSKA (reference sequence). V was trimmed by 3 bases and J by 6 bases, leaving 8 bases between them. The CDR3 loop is CSASTGAEAFF. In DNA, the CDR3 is TGCAGTGCTAGTACCGGGGCTGAAGCTTTCTTT.

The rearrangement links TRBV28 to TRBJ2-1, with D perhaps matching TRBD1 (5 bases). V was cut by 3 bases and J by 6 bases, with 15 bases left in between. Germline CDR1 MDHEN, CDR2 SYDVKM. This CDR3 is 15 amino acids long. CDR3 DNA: TGTGCCAGCAGTTTTTCGGGCACAAGGGGCAATGAGCAGTTCTTC. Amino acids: CASSFSGTRGNEQFF.

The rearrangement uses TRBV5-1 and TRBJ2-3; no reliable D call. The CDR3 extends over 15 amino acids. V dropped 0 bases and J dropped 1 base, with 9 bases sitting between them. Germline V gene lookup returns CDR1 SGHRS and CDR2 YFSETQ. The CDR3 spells CASSLGRAGTDTQYF. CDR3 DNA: TGCGCCAGCAGCTTGGGGCGCGCCGGCACAGATACGCAGTATTTT.

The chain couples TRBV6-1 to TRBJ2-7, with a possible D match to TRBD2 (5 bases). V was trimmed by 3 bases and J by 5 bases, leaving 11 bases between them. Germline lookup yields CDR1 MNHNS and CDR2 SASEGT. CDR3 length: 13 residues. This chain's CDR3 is CASSDRRANEQYF. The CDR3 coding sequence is TGTGCCAGCAGTGACAGGCGGGCCAACGAGCAGTACTTC.

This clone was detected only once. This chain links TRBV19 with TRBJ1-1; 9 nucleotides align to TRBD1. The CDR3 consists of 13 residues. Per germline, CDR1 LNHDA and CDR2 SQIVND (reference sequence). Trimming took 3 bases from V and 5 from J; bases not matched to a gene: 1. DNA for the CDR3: TGTGCCAGTAGTATGACAGGGGGTACTGAAGCTTTCTTT. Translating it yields CASSMTGGTEAFF.

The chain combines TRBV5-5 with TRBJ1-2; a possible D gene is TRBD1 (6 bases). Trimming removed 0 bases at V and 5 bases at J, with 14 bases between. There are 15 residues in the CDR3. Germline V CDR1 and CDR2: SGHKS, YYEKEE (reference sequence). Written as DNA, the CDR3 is TGTGCCAGCAGCTTGGGGACAGAAGTCCGGTATGGCTACACCTTC. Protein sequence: CASSLGTEVRYGYTF.

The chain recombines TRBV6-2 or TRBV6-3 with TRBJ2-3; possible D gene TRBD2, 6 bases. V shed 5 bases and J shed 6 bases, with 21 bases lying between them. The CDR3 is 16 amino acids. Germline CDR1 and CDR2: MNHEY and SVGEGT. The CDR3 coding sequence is TGTGCCAGCAGTGGTCCCCCGGGAGTATCGCGCGATACGCAGTATTTT. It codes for CASSGPPGVSRDTQYF.

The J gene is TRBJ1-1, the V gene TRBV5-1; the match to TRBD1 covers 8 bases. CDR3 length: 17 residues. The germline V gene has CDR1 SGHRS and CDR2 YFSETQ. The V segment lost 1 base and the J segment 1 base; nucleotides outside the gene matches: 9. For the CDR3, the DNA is TGCGCCAGCAGCTTGACCCCAGGGGGCGCTTGGAACACTGAAGCTTTCTTT. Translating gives CASSLTPGGAWNTEAFF.

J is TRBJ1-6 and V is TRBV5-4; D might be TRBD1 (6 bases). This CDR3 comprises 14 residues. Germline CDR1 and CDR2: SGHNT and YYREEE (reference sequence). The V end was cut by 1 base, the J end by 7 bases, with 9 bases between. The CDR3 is CASSLQGYNSPLHF. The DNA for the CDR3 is TGTGCCAGCAGCTTGCAGGGGTACAATTCACCCCTCCACTTT.

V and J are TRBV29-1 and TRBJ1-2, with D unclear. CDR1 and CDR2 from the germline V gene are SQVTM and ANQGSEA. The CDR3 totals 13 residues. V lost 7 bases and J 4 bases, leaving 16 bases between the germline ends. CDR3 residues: CSAGPGEGYGYTF. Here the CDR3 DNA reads TGCAGCGCCGGCCCCGGCGAGGGCTATGGCTACACCTTC.

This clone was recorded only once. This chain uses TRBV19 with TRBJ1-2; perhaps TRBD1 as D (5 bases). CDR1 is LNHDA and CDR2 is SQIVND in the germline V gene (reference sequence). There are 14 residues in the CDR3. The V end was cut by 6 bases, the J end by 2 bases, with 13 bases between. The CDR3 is CASSLPDSNYGYTF. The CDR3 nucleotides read TGTGCCAGTAGCCTCCCTGACAGCAACTATGGCTACACCTTC.

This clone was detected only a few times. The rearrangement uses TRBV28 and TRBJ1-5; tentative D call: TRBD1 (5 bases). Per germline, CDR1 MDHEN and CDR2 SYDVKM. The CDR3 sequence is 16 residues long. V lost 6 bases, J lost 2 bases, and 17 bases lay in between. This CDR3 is CASSPNEGKGNQPQHF. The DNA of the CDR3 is TGTGCCAGCAGCCCGAACGAGGGGAAGGGCAATCAGCCCCAGCATTTT.

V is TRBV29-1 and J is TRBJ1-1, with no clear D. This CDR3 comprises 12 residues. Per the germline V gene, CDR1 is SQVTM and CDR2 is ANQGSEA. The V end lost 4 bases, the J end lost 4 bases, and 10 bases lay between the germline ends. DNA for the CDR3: TGCAGCGTTGGTCAAATGGGCACTGAAGCTTTCTTT. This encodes CSVGQMGTEAFF.

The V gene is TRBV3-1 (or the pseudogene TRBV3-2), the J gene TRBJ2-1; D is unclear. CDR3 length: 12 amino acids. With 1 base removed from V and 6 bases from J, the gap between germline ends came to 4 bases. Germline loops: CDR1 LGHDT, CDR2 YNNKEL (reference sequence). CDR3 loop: CASSQGINEQFF. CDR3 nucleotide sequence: TGTGCCAGCAGCCAAGGCATCAATGAGCAGTTCTTC.

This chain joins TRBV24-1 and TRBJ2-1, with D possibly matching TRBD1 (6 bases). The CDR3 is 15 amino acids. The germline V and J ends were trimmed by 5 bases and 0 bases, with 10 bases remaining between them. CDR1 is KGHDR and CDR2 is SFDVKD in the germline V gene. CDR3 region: CATSAGQSSYNEQFF. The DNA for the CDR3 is TGTGCCACCAGTGCCGGACAGAGCTCCTACAATGAGCAGTTCTTC.

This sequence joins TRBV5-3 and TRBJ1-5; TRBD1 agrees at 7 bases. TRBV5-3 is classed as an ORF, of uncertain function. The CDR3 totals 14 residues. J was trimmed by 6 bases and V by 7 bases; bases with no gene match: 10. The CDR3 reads CARRDREWGQPQHF. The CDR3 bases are TGTGCCAGACGAGACAGGGAATGGGGTCAGCCCCAGCATTTT.